This T cell receptor (beta chain) was identified in a study of Graves' ophthalmopathy and Graves' hyperthyroidism. Study-level points and caveats: Most expanded clonotypes from thyroid (those above 0.001 frequency) were also found in blood. A 13-signature model separated ophthalmopathy from stable hyperthyroidism, roughly 85% sensitivity, about 81% specificity. It was with 65% to 71% sensitivity and almost 75% specificity that the model predicted ophthalmopathy progression.

The V gene end was trimmed by 3 bases and the J gene end by 9 bases; junction bases not matched to a gene: 8. The CDR3 consists of 14 residues. Clinical symptoms, serum thyroxine, TRAb, thyroid ultrasound and orbital computed tomography were relied on for diagnosis. The table lists this clonotype with a few counts. Its antigen is as yet unknown. RNA served as the template for amplifying TCR beta CDR3 regions. HTBI primers were employed in first-round RT-PCR, then a second-round multiplex PCR followed. TCRdb re-analysed the multiplex PCR reads in MiXCR, keeping a single row per CDR3 protein. The repertoire has 620,000 or so distinct CDR3 sequences, about 20% of them found once; the top ten carry around 7%.

The chain carries TRBV12-3 or TRBV12-4 and TRBJ2-5, with 9 bases aligning to TRBD1. The sequenced material came from peripheral blood. The TCR was taken from a woman aged 18-35 years with stable Graves' hyperthyroidism. Some clones in this sample may be carry-over from other donors' samples. As DNA, the CDR3 is TGTGCCAGCAGTTTGGGGACCCGGACAGGGGCCCAGTACTTC. It encodes CASSLGTRTGAQYF.